There are many counts of the clone carrying this T cell receptor (beta chain). Primed by a sample-barcoded 5' primer and a J-beta primer mix, a second PCR proceeded for 7 to 11 cycles. MiXCR was run by TCRdb on the 5' RACE reads, yielding one entry per CDR3 protein. Among roughly 640,000 distinct CDR3 sequences listed, about 28% were seen once. CDR3 size: 13 residues. Trimming removed 3 bases at V and 4 bases at J, with 12 bases between. Germline V gives CDR1 SQVTM, CDR2 ANQGSEA. This entry is derived from a study of blood T cells in healthy people across ages. Each sample yielded at least 6 million isolated PBMCs.

The TCR was taken from a woman aged 80 or over in good health. The rearrangement joins TRBV29-1 to TRBJ1-2; D remains ambiguous. The material sequenced was blood. The CDR3 spells CSVDFGWTYGYTF. DNA for the CDR3: TGCAGCGTTGACTTCGGATGGACCTATGGCTACACCTTC.